These 18 T cell receptor beta chains originate from one sample sequenced in a study of a mutant IDH1 vaccine in newly diagnosed glioma. TCRdb's table, derived via immunoSEQ multiplex PCR, lists solely in-frame clones and lacks some. The sample includes tens of thousands of clones, around 80% seen only once; the top ten take roughly 8.8%. Antigens of these TCRs are unknown. Regarding time point: week 23, last vaccination. Topical imiquimod accompanied each vaccine dose, which consisted of 300 ug of mutant IDH1 20-mer peptide. This specimen consisted of PBMCs, obtained from a glioma patient whose treatment included an IDH1 peptide vaccine. These receptors were taken from a woman in her thirties or forties with glioma. Some clones in this sample may be carry-over from other donors' samples.

Only a few counts were recorded for this clone. Other nucleotide sequences from this sample produce the same CDR3. This sequence joins TRBV5-1 and TRBJ2-1; no reliable D call. Deletions cut 0 bases from V and 7 bases from J, with 2 bases between. There are 11 residues in the CDR3. Germline values: CDR1 SGHRS, CDR2 YFSETQ. This CDR3 reads CASSLANEQFF. The CDR3 bases are TGCGCCAGCAGCTTGGCAAATGAGCAGTTCTTC.

To note about this clone: At the DNA level, this CDR3 is encoded by other sequences in the same sample as well. The gene calls are TRBV7-9 and TRBJ1-1, with 9 bases lining up with TRBD1. The CDR3 covers 14 residues. Trimming cost V 3 bases and J 3 bases; bases outside gene matches: 2. Germline CDR1 is SEHNR and CDR2 is FQNEAQ (reference sequence). This chain's CDR3 is CASSFGTGYTEAFF. The CDR3 DNA follows: TGTGCCAGCAGCTTTGGGACAGGGTACACTGAAGCTTTCTTT.

This clone was seen only once. The chain is built from TRBV30 and TRBJ1-2; a weak D match, TRBD1 (5 bases). The CDR3 is 12 amino acids. The V gene lost 3 bases and the J gene lost 4 bases, with 9 bases spanning the gap. The germline V gene has CDR1 GTSNPN and CDR2 SVGIG (reference sequence). CDR3 DNA sequence: TGTGCCTGGAGAGACGGGGGCTATGGCTACACCTTC. Translated, it gives CAWRDGGYGYTF.

The J gene is TRBJ1-6, the V gene TRBV7-8; D call uncertain. The CDR3 runs 12 residues. The V gene lost 5 bases and the J gene lost 6 bases, with 5 bases spanning the gap. Looked up from germline, CDR1 is SGHVS and CDR2 is FQNEAQ. This CDR3 reads CASSIPNSPLHF. CDR3 in DNA: TGTGCCAGCAGCATACCTAATTCACCCCTCCACTTT.

The chain joins TRBV15 to TRBJ1-1, with D unclear. The CDR3 extends over 15 amino acids. V was pared by 5 bases and J by 3 bases, with 16 bases between. Germline V gene lookup returns CDR1 LNHNV and CDR2 YYDKDF (reference sequence). The CDR3 bases are TGTGCCACCAGCCACCGGACCGGGTGGGACACTGAAGCTTTCTTT. Protein: CATSHRTGWDTEAFF. The full variable domain, with the rest looked up from reference TRBV15 and TRBJ1-1, is DAMVIQNPRYQVTQFGKPVTLSCSQTLNHNVMYWYQQKSSQAPKLLFHYYDKDFNNEADTPDNFQSRRPNTSFCFLDIRSPGLGDTAMYLCATSHRTGWDTEAFFGQGTRLTVV.

The chain uses TRBV4-1 and TRBJ2-7, with no clear D. This CDR3 has 12 residues. V lost 4 bases, J lost 4 bases, and 8 bases lay in between. Germline loops: CDR1 MGHRA, CDR2 YSYEKL. Here the CDR3 reads CASSPGRYEQYF. CDR3 DNA sequence: TGCGCCAGCAGCCCCGGAAGGTACGAGCAGTACTTC.

This clone turned up a few times. J is TRBJ2-7 and V is TRBV7-2, with TRBD2 matching over 9 bases. Germline CDR1 SGHTA, CDR2 FQGNSA. The junction had 5 bases not matched to a gene; V was cut back by 8 bases and J by 0 bases. CDR3 length equals 14 residues. This chain's CDR3 is CASRSGGPSYEQYF. The CDR3, as DNA: TGTGCCAGCCGAAGCGGGGGGCCCTCCTACGAGCAGTACTTC.

The chain couples TRBV6-1 to TRBJ1-5; D is perhaps TRBD1 (6 bases). This CDR3 is built from 15 residues. In germline, CDR1 is MNHNS, CDR2 SASEGT. V dropped 2 bases and J dropped 6 bases, with 14 bases sitting between them. In nucleotides, the CDR3 is TGTGCCAGCAGTGAATTACAGGGTGTAAGTCAGCCCCAGCATTTT. Translated, it gives CASSELQGVSQPQHF.

The chain links TRBV9 to TRBJ2-2; TRBD1 aligns across 9 bases. V was pared by 4 bases and J by 4 bases, with 5 bases of the junction left unmatched. Germline CDR1 and CDR2: SGDLS and YYNGEE. The CDR3 length is 15 residues. The CDR3 spells CASSTRDRVTGELFF. In DNA, the CDR3 is TGTGCCAGCAGCACTCGGGACAGGGTCACCGGGGAGCTGTTTTTT. Using reference TRBV9 and TRBJ2-2 for the parts outside the CDR3, the full variable domain is DSGVTQTPKHLITATGQRVTLRCSPRSGDLSVYWYQQSLDQGLQFLIQYYNGEERAKGNILERFSAQQFPDLHSELNLSSLELGDSALYFCASSTRDRVTGELFFGEGSRLTVL.

This chain joins TRBV9 and TRBJ2-1; maybe TRBD2 (7 bases). The CDR3 runs 15 residues. Germline V gene lookup returns CDR1 SGDLS and CDR2 YYNGEE. Trimming left V 0 bases short and J 7 bases short, with 14 bases between. This CDR3 is CASSVVGGPRNEQFF. CDR3 nucleotide sequence: TGTGCCAGCAGCGTAGTGGGGGGGCCAAGGAATGAGCAGTTCTTC.

The chain's CDR3 is CASSRDRARGYTF. For the CDR3, the DNA is TGTGCCAGCAGCAGGGACAGGGCAAGGGGCTACACCTTC. V usage is TRBV27 and J usage is TRBJ1-2; 9 nucleotides line up with TRBD1. This CDR3 has 13 residues. V lost 6 bases, J lost 8 bases, and 7 bases stayed unmatched. Germline values: CDR1 MNHEY, CDR2 SMNVEV (reference sequence).

The J gene is TRBJ2-2, the V gene TRBV7-3; 8 bases line up with TRBD2. The CDR3 totals 15 residues. V was pared by 5 bases and J by 4 bases, with 6 bases of the junction left unmatched. Germline V lookup: CDR1 SGHTA, CDR2 FQGTGA. The DNA for the CDR3 is TGTGCCAGCAGCCCAAGCGGGGGTGGCACCGGGGAGCTGTTTTTT. Translating gives CASSPSGGGTGELFF.

The rearrangement links TRBV6-5 to TRBJ2-7; D is perhaps TRBD1 or TRBD2 (6 bases each). The germline gives CDR1 MNHEY, CDR2 SVGAGI. V was clipped by 0 bases and J by 2 bases, with 14 bases between them. CDR3 length: 16 residues. The CDR3 nucleotides are TGTGCCAGCAGTTACTCGGGGTTAGGGGGGACCTACGAGCAGTACTTC. Residues: CASSYSGLGGTYEQYF.

The chain has TRBV6-1 and TRBJ2-5, with a possible D match to TRBD2 (5 bases). V was cut by 8 bases and J by 5 bases, with 18 bases left in between. The CDR3 extends over 14 amino acids. Per the germline V gene, CDR1 is MNHNS and CDR2 is SASEGT. CDR3 region: CASSLEGPVETQYF. The CDR3 nucleotides read TGTGCCAGCTCCCTCGAGGGTCCTGTTGAGACCCAGTACTTC.

This clone was observed a handful of times. V usage is TRBV30 and J usage is TRBJ2-5; D is undetermined. V gave up 0 bases and J gave up 5 bases, with 10 bases separating them. This CDR3 is built from 13 residues. Germline CDR1 is GTSNPN and CDR2 is SVGIG (reference sequence). Written as DNA, the CDR3 is TGTGCCTGGAGTGTACTTAGAAGGGAGACCCAGTACTTC. Translated, it gives CAWSVLRRETQYF. Variable domain in full (rest from reference TRBV30 and TRBJ2-5): SQTIHQWPATLVQPVGSPLSLECTVEGTSNPNLYWYRQAAGRGLQLLFYSVGIGQISSEVPQNLSASRPQDRQFILSSKKLLLSDSGFYLCAWSVLRRETQYFGPGTRLLVL.

V gene TRBV7-2 combines with J gene TRBJ1-4; the match to TRBD1 covers 7 bases. Germline values: CDR1 SGHTA, CDR2 FQGNSA. This CDR3 is 14 amino acids long. With 3 bases clipped from V and 8 bases from J, the junction kept 6 bases outside the gene matches. The chain's CDR3 is CASSLYRGGEKLFF. The DNA of the CDR3 is TGTGCCAGCAGCTTGTACAGGGGCGGCGAAAAACTGTTTTTT. The full variable domain, with the rest looked up from reference TRBV7-2 and TRBJ1-4, is GAGVSQSPSNKVTEKGKDVELRCDPISGHTALYWYRQSLGQGLEFLIYFQGNSAPDKSGLPSDRFSAERTGGSVSTLTIQRTQQEDSAVYLCASSLYRGGEKLFFGSGTQLSVL.

V is TRBV4-2 and J is TRBJ2-7, with 8 bases identical to TRBD2. The germline CDR1 and CDR2 sequences are LGHNA and YNFKEQ. The CDR3 spans 14 residues. Trimming removed 5 bases from V and 3 bases from J; junction bases left unmatched: 6. CDR3 protein: CASSSAGGVYEQYF. As DNA, the CDR3 is TGTGCCAGCAGCTCGGCGGGGGGCGTCTACGAGCAGTACTTC.

J is TRBJ2-7 and V is TRBV2; TRBD1 aligns across 8 bases. V lost 0 bases to trimming and J lost 9 bases; unmatched junction nucleotides: 4. This CDR3 contains 13 residues. From germline, CDR1 is SNHLY and CDR2 FYNNEI. The CDR3 spells CASSEAPGQGQYF. The CDR3 DNA reads as TGTGCCAGCAGTGAAGCGCCCGGACAGGGGCAGTACTTC.